This record concerns one TCR beta chain sequence. V was clipped by 2 bases and J by 9 bases; unmatched bases: 14. Germline V CDR1 and CDR2: MNHEY, SMNVEV (reference sequence). The CDR3 covers 17 residues. This entry comes from a study of PD-1 blockade in classical Hodgkin lymphoma. Regarding time point: cycle 4 day 1 (C4D1), after 6 weeks of nivolumab. With no exception, relapse followed autologous stem cell transplantation in all patients, and brentuximab vedotin exposure varied. Using magnetic negative selection, the CD4+ T cells were separated out of thawed PBMCs. Measured with immunoSEQ multiplex PCR; TCRdb has only the in-frame clones, and not every one. The table records some 17,000 clones, about three quarters of them present only once.

The TCR was taken from a human donor with classical Hodgkin lymphoma. This sample comprised CD4+ T cells from blood, obtained before the fourth cycle of nivolumab. This chain uses TRBV27 with TRBJ2-1; 9 nucleotides agree with TRBD2. The CDR3 nucleotides read TGTGCCAGCAGTTTAGGTTTGCGGGAGGGTCCCCTCGGTGAGCAGTTCTTC. The encoded protein is CASSLGLREGPLGEQFF.